This T cell receptor beta chain is drawn from a study of T cells in Graves' hyperthyroidism and ophthalmopathy. Study-level information: Before treatment of any kind, peripheral blood was taken at initial diagnosis.

As concerns this clonotype: Its target is not known.

Study outcomes and limitations: In blood, most of the thyroid clonotypes expanded above 0.001 were also present.

From RNA transcripts, TCR beta CDR3 regions were amplified. A first-round RT-PCR of the TCR CDR3 used the HTBI primer set. MiXCR, run by TCRdb on the multiplex PCR reads, gives a single entry per CDR3 protein. The table records fewer than 450,000 distinct CDR3 sequences, roughly a sixth of them present only once. The CDR3 runs to 16 residues. Trimming removed 4 bases at V and 0 bases at J, with 12 bases between. Germline V CDR1 and CDR2: MGHRA, YSYEKL. The rearrangement uses TRBV4-1 and TRBJ1-4; D is possibly TRBD1 (6 bases). The TCR sequence derives from a woman younger than 45 with Graves' hyperthyroidism that later progressed to Graves' ophthalmopathy. Sequencing was done on a sample of blood. CDR3 region: CASSRQGIATNEKLFF. The CDR3 bases are TGCGCCAGCAGCCGTCAGGGGATTGCAACTAATGAAAAACTGTTTTTT.